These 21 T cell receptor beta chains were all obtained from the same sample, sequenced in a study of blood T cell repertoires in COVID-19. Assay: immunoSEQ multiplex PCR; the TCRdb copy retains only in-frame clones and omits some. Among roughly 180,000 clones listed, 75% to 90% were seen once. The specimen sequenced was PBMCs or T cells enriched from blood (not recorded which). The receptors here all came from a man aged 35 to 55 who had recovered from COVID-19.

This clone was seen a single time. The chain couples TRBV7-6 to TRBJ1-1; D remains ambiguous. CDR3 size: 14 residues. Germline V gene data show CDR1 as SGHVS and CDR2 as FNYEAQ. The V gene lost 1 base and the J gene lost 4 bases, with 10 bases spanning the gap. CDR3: CASSLEGGSTEAFF. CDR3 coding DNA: TGTGCCAGCAGCTTAGAAGGCGGGAGCACTGAAGCTTTCTTT.

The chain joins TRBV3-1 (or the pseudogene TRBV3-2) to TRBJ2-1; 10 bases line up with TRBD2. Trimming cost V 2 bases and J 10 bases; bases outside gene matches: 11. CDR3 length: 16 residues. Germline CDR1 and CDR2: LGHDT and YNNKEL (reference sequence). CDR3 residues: CASSQNSGGTGWEQFF. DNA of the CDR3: TGTGCCAGCAGCCAAAATAGCGGGGGGACGGGATGGGAGCAGTTCTTC.

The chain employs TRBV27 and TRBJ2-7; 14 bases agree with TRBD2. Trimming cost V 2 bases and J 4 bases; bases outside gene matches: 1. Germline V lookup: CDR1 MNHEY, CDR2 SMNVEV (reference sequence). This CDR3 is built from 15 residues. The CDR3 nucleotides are TGTGCCAGCAGTTTAGGGACTAGCGGGAGATACGAGCAGTACTTC. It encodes CASSLGTSGRYEQYF.

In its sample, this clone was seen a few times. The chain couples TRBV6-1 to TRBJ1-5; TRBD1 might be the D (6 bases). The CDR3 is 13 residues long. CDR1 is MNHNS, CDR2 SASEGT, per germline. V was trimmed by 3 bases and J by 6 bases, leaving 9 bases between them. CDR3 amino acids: CASSETGIQPQHF. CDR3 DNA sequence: TGTGCCAGCAGTGAGACAGGTATTCAGCCCCAGCATTTT.

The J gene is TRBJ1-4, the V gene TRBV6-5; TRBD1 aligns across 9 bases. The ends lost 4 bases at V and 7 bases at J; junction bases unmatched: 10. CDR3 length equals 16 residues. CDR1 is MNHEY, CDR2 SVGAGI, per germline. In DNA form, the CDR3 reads TGTGCCAGCAGTTTCCGGGACAGGGTTCTTGGTGAAAAACTGTTTTTT. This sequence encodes CASSFRDRVLGEKLFF.

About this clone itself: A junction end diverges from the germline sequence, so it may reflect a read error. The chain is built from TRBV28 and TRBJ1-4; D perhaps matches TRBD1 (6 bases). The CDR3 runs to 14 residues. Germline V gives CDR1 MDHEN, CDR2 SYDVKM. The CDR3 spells CATSGQQGSEKLFF. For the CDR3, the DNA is TGTGCCACCAGTGGGCAACAGGGTAGTGAAAAACTGTTTTTT.

CDR3 DNA: TGTGCCAGTAGTACTGGCAGGGGGGATGAAAAACTGTTTTTT. Protein product: CASSTGRGDEKLFF. V usage is TRBV19 and J usage is TRBJ1-4; TRBD1 agrees at 7 bases. The CDR3 loop spans 14 amino acids. The junction had 5 bases not matched to a gene; V was cut back by 4 bases and J by 6 bases. CDR1 LNHDA and CDR2 SQIVND come from the germline V gene (reference sequence).

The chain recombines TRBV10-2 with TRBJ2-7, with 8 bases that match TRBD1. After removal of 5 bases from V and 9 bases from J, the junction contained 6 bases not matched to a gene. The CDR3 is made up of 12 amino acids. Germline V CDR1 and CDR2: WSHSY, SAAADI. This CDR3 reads CASSQDRATQYF. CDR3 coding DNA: TGCGCCAGCAGTCAGGACAGGGCCACGCAGTACTTC.

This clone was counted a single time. The CDR3 region is CASSYKGGGTDYTF. For the CDR3, the DNA is TGTGCCAGCAGTTACAAGGGCGGGGGGACGGACTACACCTTC. This sequence joins TRBV6-5 and TRBJ1-2; perhaps TRBD1 as D (5 bases). The CDR3 totals 14 residues. Germline V gives CDR1 MNHEY, CDR2 SVGAGI. Between the trimmed V and J ends, which lost 2 bases and 10 bases, there was a span of 17 bases.

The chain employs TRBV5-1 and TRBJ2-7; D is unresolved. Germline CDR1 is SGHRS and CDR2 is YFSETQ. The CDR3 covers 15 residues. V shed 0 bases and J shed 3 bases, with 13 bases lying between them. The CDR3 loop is CASSLAVGSIYEQYF. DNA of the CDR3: TGCGCCAGCAGCTTGGCCGTGGGCTCGATCTACGAGCAGTACTTC.

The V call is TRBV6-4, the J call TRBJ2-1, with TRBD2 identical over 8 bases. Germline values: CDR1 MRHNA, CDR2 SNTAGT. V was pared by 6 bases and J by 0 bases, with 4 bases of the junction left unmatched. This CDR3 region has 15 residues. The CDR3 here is CASSREGGSYNEQFF. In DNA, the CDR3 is TGTGCCAGCAGCCGGGAGGGGGGCTCCTACAATGAGCAGTTCTTC.

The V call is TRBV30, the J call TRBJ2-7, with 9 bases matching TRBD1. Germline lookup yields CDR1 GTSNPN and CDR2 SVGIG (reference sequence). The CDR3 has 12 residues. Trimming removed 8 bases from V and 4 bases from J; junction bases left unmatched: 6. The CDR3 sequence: CAGGTGLYEQYF. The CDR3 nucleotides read TGTGCCGGGGGGACAGGGTTATACGAGCAGTACTTC.

In nucleotides, the CDR3 is TGCGCCAGCAGTGAGTCGGGCAACTCCTACGAGCAGTACTTC. This gives the protein CASSESGNSYEQYF. The chain employs TRBV10-1 and TRBJ2-7; no reliable D call. Trimming left V 0 bases short and J 0 bases short, with 6 bases between. Germline CDR1 reads WNHNN; CDR2 reads SYGVQD (reference sequence). The CDR3 length is 14 residues.

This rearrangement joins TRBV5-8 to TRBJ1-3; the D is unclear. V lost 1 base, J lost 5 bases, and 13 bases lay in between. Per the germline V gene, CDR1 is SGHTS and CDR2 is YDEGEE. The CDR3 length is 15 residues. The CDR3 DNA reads TGTGCCAGCAGCTTGATAGCCGACGGCCGAAACACCATATATTTT. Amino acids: CASSLIADGRNTIYF.

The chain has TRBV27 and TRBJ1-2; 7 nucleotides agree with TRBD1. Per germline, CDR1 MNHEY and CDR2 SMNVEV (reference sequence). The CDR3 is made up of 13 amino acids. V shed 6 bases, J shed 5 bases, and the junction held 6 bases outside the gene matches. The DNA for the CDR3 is TGTGCCAGCAGCCCCCGACAGGGTTATGGCTACACCTTC. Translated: CASSPRQGYGYTF.

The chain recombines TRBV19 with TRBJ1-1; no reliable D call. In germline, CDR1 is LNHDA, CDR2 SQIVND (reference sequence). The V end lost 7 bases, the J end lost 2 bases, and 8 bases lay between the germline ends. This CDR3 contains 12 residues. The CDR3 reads CASNHPNTEAFF. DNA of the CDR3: TGTGCCAGTAATCATCCAAACACTGAAGCTTTCTTT.

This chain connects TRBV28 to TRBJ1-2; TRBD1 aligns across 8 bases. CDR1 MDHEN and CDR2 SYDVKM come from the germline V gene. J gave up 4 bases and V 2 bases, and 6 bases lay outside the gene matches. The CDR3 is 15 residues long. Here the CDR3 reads CASSLGTGVLYGYTF. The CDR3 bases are TGTGCCAGCAGTTTAGGGACAGGTGTCCTCTATGGCTACACCTTC.

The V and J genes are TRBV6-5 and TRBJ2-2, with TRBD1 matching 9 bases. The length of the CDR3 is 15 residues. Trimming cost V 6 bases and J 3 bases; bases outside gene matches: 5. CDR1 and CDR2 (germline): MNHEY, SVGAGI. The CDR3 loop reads CASRPRTGDTGELFF. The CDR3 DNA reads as TGTGCCAGCAGACCCCGGACAGGGGACACCGGGGAGCTGTTTTTT.

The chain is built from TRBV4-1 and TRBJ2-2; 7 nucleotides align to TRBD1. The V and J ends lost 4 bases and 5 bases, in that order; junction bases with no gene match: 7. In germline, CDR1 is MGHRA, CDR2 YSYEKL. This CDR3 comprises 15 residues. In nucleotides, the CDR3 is TGCGCCAGCAGCCTCGAGGGGGCGAGGACCGGGGAGCTGTTTTTT. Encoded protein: CASSLEGARTGELFF.

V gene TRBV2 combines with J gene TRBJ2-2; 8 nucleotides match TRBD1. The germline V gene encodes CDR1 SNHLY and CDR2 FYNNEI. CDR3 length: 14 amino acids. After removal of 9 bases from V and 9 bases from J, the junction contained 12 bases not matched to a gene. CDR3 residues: CASRLDREWRELFF. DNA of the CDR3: TGTGCCAGTCGCTTGGACAGGGAATGGAGGGAGCTGTTTTTT.

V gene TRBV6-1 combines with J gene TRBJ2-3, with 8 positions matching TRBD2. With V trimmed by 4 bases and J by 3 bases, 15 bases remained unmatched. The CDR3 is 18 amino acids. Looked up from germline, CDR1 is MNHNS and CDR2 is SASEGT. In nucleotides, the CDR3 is TGTGCCAGCAGTGGCCCCTTAAGGGAAGCGGGAGTGACAGATACGCAGTATTTT. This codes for CASSGPLREAGVTDTQYF.